This record looks at one T cell receptor (beta chain) sequence and its context. Which antigen it targets is not known. No clone much larger than this one lies a single base away; base qualities are absent. This specimen's time point label, interpreted: 12 months on ibrutinib. For TCR beta library preparation, about 2 micrograms of genomic DNA were isolated from cryopreserved PBMCs. Longitudinal blood samples from CLL patients on ibrutinib monotherapy underwent high-throughput TCR beta sequencing. The patients were enrolled in a single-center, open-label phase 2 trial of ibrutinib monotherapy. The V and J ends are trimmed by 6 bases and 3 bases, leaving 17 bases between them. Looking up the germline V gene yields CDR1 SGHTA and CDR2 FQGTGA. From cysteine to phenylalanine, the CDR3 is 15 amino acids long. Here the CDR3 DNA is all that survives: 45 bases in frame from base 1. The goal of deep resolution MiSeq sequencing was a depth between 1 in 1 million and 1 in 200,000 T cells, and coverage averaged 10x per clonotype. The immunoSEQ hsTCRB Kit was used to generate the TCR beta libraries. In the authors' own workflow: ImmunoSEQ Data Assistant and ImmunoSEQ Analyzer were used for data analysis, and V, D and J genes were assigned according to IMGT definitions. Clonality was computed as one minus normalized Shannon entropy of productive rearrangement frequencies, ranging from 0 to 1. Only overrepresented clonotypes making up at least 0.05% of the repertoire of each patient were included in the public clonotype analysis. About a dozen age-matched healthy donor repertoires from immuneACCESS were used as controls for clonality. TCRdb retrieved this table from immuneACCESS and kept in-frame rearrangements only. Not all clones are present; in checked studies, unresolved V genes account for under half, and no reason is known for the remainder. For V, J and clone size, that table is used; D and trimming come from the DNA. Within this sample are 55,000 to 85,000 clones, with just over 90% of them counted one time only. The ten largest clones represent around 3.3% of the sample.

The data were taken from a study of cytotoxic CD8 clonotypes in ibrutinib-treated CLL (dated by TCRdb to 2020 to 2022). The study in broad terms: The cohort included roughly 15 treatment-naive and ten to twelve relapsed/refractory patients; about 18 were IGHV unmutated. Responses were partial in about 25 patients and complete in 2; after median approximately 69 months follow-up, roughly 14 stayed in remission and about twelve progressed. Samples at response were collected after a median of 12 months of treatment, with a range of about 6 to 40 months. On average, each sample yielded around 270,000 productive templates and tens of thousands of productive rearrangements. Longitudinal samples were obtainable from about 30% of the roughly 90 participants in the trial. Cryopreserved peripheral blood mononuclear cells were obtained prior to treatment, at the time of response, and at either disease progression or sustained remission. Every sample from remission and from progressive disease was obtained while the patients were still on ibrutinib.

The paper's findings and limits, for the study overall: Clonality increased at ibrutinib response, stayed stable in sustained remission, and fell back toward baseline at progression. Public clonotypes were found to be uncommon and were observed to contract or remain stable during treatment; the increase in clonality was shown to reflect expansion of private clonotypes at ibrutinib response. Lymph node repertoires were not examined, and the timing of sampling was not matched between patients in sustained remission and those whose disease progressed. At baseline, clonality was higher than in age-matched healthy donors and showed a strong correlation with circulating CD8+ T-cell counts.

The material sequenced was PBMCs, taken after 12 months of ibrutinib treatment. The chain joins TRBV7-3 to TRBJ1-1; the D gene assignment is ambiguous. This TCR was sampled from a human donor with chronic lymphocytic leukemia. The CDR3 region has the sequence CASSRSGPGDTEAFF. The DNA sequence reads TGTGCCAGCAGTCGTTCCGGGCCCGGGGACACTGAAGCTTTCTTT.